This entry describes one TCR beta chain. Its antigen is not known. Here immunoSEQ multiplex PCR was the method, and the copy in TCRdb shows in-frame clones only, minus some. In the table there are about 31,000 clones, roughly 73% of which are singletons. These data are taken from a study of T cells in narcolepsy. Study background: Patients with NT1 or NT2 and healthy control donors were enrolled. Overall study results and limits: No autoreactive T cell clone sequences appeared in some memory CD4+ repertoires. Comparing one patient's CSF and blood CD4+ clonotypes highlighted HCRT- and TRIB2-specific autoreactive clonotypes.

CDR1 and CDR2 from the germline V gene are MNHEY and SVGAGI. Trimming took 6 bases from V and 7 from J, leaving 21 bases between them. This CDR3 contains 15 residues. This clonotype was sampled from a human donor with narcolepsy. The chain combines TRBV6-5 with TRBJ1-2; perhaps TRBD1 as D (6 bases). The sequencing sample was made of CD45RA- memory CD4+ T cells from PBMCs. The CDR3 DNA sequence: TGTGCCAGCAGCAACTCCTTTACAGGGAGGGGTGGCTACACCTTC. It codes for CASSNSFTGRGGYTF.